The present TCR beta chain was sequenced within a study of blood T cell repertoires in COVID-19. Study-wide background: T cells, B-cell-depleted T cells, or PBMCs supplied cDNA or gDNA.

The method was immunoSEQ multiplex PCR; TCRdb's version includes in-frame clones alone and lacks a portion of them. The sample carries tens of thousands of clones, 88% recorded once. With 0 bases removed from V and 3 bases from J, the gap between germline ends came to 9 bases. The length of the CDR3 is 15 residues. From germline, CDR1 is KGHDR and CDR2 SFDVKD. The source of this sequence is a human donor in a cohort sampled during active COVID-19. Sequences were obtained from peripheral blood. The chain carries TRBV24-1 and TRBJ2-3, with a possible D match to TRBD2 (6 bases). CDR3 nucleotides: TGTGCCACCAGTGATTTGAGGGAGGAGACAGATACGCAGTATTTT. Translated, it gives CATSDLREETDTQYF.